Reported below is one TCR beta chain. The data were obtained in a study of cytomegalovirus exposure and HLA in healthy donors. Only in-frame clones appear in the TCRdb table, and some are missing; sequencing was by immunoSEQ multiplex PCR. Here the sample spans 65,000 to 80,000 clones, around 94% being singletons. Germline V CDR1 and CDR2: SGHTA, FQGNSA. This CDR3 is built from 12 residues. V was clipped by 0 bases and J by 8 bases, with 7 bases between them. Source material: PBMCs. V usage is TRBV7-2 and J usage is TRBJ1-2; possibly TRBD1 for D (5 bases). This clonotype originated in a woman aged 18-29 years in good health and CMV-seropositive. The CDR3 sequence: CASSLARGGYTF. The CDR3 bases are TGTGCCAGCAGCTTAGCTAGGGGAGGCTACACCTTC.